The 17 T cell receptor beta chains presented below share a single source sample, sequenced in a study of T-cell memory formation after mild COVID-19. TCRdb passed the 5' RACE reads through MiXCR, listing each CDR3 protein once. The repertoire has 450,000 to 650,000 distinct CDR3 sequences, approximately 18% of them found once; the top ten carry around 13%. Sequenced material: PBMCs or a T cell subset sorted from them (not recorded which). These receptors all come from an adult woman who had mild COVID-19 (a few samples of this study predate the infection). Cell type and time point are not known.

DNA for the CDR3: TGCAGCGTTGACGGAAATGGCTACACCTTC. This gives the protein CSVDGNGYTF. The chain carries TRBV29-1 and TRBJ1-2; D gene uncertain. CDR1 and CDR2 from the germline V gene are SQVTM and ANQGSEA. The CDR3 consists of 10 residues. V was pared by 3 bases and J by 6 bases, with 5 bases between. Based on the CDR3 plus reference TRBV29-1 and TRBJ1-2, the full variable domain is SAVISQKPSRDICQRGTSLTIQCQVDSQVTMMFWYRQQPGQSLTLIATANQGSEATYESGFVIDKFPISRPNLTFSTLTVSNMSPEDSSIYLCSVDGNGYTFGSGTRLTVV.

This clonotype has a handful of counts. The rearrangement uses TRBV6-1 and TRBJ1-5, with D tentatively TRBD1 (6 bases). The CDR3 contains 14 residues. Trimming took 1 base from V and 4 from J, leaving 8 bases between them. Looked up from germline, CDR1 is MNHNS and CDR2 is SASEGT. The CDR3 here is CASSEGTANQPQHF. The CDR3 DNA reads TGTGCCAGCAGTGAAGGGACAGCTAATCAGCCCCAGCATTTT.

This clonotype showed up just a few times. The rearrangement uses TRBV7-2 and TRBJ1-1; D may be TRBD1 (5 bases). V lost 1 base and J 0 bases, leaving 12 bases between the germline ends. There are 16 residues in the CDR3. Per the germline V gene, CDR1 is SGHTA and CDR2 is FQGNSA. In nucleotides, the CDR3 is TGTGCCAGCAGCTTAGGGGCAGGGTGGATGAACACTGAAGCTTTCTTT. Its translation is CASSLGAGWMNTEAFF.

The chain has TRBV13 and TRBJ2-7; D ambiguous. CDR3 length: 13 amino acids. From germline, CDR1 is PRHDT and CDR2 FYEKMQ (reference sequence). Trimming removed 3 bases at V and 6 bases at J, with 12 bases between. The CDR3 region is CASSLGSPAEQYF. CDR3 bases: TGTGCCAGCAGCTTGGGGTCCCCCGCCGAGCAGTACTTC.

This clonotype was counted only a few times. V gene TRBV4-1 combines with J gene TRBJ2-1, with 10 positions matching TRBD2. This CDR3 is built from 15 residues. The V segment lost 3 bases and the J segment 5 bases; nucleotides outside the gene matches: 4. Germline assignment: CDR1 MGHRA and CDR2 YSYEKL. The CDR3 DNA reads TGCGCCAGCAGCCACTCTAGCGGGGGACACAATGAGCAGTTCTTC. This codes for CASSHSSGGHNEQFF.

This clonotype was detected only a few times. The chain is built from TRBV5-1 and TRBJ1-5; D unclear. V lost 4 bases, J lost 1 base, and 12 bases lay in between. Germline CDR1 reads SGHRS; CDR2 reads YFSETQ. This CDR3 is built from 15 residues. The CDR3 nucleotides read TGCGCCAGCAGCCCGGACGGTTGGAGCAATCAGCCCCAGCATTTT. Protein: CASSPDGWSNQPQHF.

On this clonotype: A much larger clone lies one base from this, so it may be a read error. The J gene is TRBJ2-5, the V gene TRBV6-2 or TRBV6-3; 11 bases line up with TRBD2. CDR1 and CDR2 from the germline V gene are MNHEY and SVGEGT. There are 13 residues in the CDR3. V lost 7 bases, J lost 3 bases, and 1 base stayed unmatched. The CDR3 bases are TGTGCCAGCAAGACTAGCGGGAAAGAGACCCAGTACTTC. This sequence encodes CASKTSGKETQYF.

This chain links TRBV4-1 with TRBJ2-7; TRBD1 matches 10 bases. After removal of 1 base from V and 7 bases from J, the junction contained 7 bases not matched to a gene. CDR1 and CDR2 from the germline V gene are MGHRA and YSYEKL. The CDR3 length is 15 residues. The CDR3 nucleotides are TGCGCCAGCAGCCAAGCGGGGACAGGGGCCGAAGAGCAGTACTTC. Protein sequence: CASSQAGTGAEEQYF.

This clonotype has more than one count but fewer than ten. The rearrangement joins TRBV20-1 to TRBJ2-7, with 7 bases aligning to TRBD2. The CDR3 has 14 amino acids. Looked up from germline, CDR1 is DFQATT and CDR2 is SNEGSKA (reference sequence). Germline trimming cut 5 bases from V and 1 base from J; bases unmatched to any gene: 8. This CDR3 is CSASIAGASYEQYF. The CDR3 DNA reads as TGCAGTGCTTCTATAGCGGGTGCTTCCTACGAGCAGTACTTC.

This chain uses TRBV5-6 with TRBJ1-5, with 8 bases identical to TRBD1. V lost 4 bases to trimming and J lost 1 base; unmatched junction nucleotides: 4. The CDR3 is made up of 15 amino acids. Looked up from germline, CDR1 is SGHDT and CDR2 is YYEEEE. The CDR3 is CASSDWTGSNQPQHF. The CDR3 DNA reads as TGTGCCAGCAGCGACTGGACAGGGAGCAATCAGCCCCAGCATTTT.

The table lists this clonotype with a few counts. The J gene is TRBJ2-6, the V gene TRBV7-3; D gene unclear. Germline V gives CDR1 SGHTA, CDR2 FQGTGA. Trimming shortened V by 5 bases and J by 1 base, and 9 bases separated the two germline ends. There are 15 residues in the CDR3. Here the CDR3 DNA reads TGTGCCAGCAGCCCCGGACGATCTGGGGCCAACGTCCTGACTTTC. Protein: CASSPGRSGANVLTF.

The V call is TRBV5-1, the J call TRBJ2-1; D gene ambiguous. The V gene lost 2 bases and the J gene lost 4 bases, with 7 bases spanning the gap. The CDR3 loop spans 13 amino acids. The V gene's germline CDR1 is SGHRS and CDR2 YFSETQ. CDR3 bases: TGCGCCAGCAGCTTCGCGGATTACAATGAGCAGTTCTTC. Protein sequence: CASSFADYNEQFF.

This clonotype has just a few counts. This chain links TRBV20-1 with TRBJ2-5; D is uncertain. The CDR3 sequence is 14 residues long. The germline V gene encodes CDR1 DFQATT and CDR2 SNEGSKA (reference sequence). Trimming shortened V by 3 bases and J by 3 bases, and 14 bases separated the two germline ends. The DNA for the CDR3 is TGCAGTGCTAGGAAGGATGGCGGTAAAGAGACCCAGTACTTC. Protein product: CSARKDGGKETQYF.

This clonotype was picked up a small number of times. The V call is TRBV4-2, the J call TRBJ1-4; unclear D gene. V gave up 0 bases and J gave up 10 bases, with 12 bases separating them. CDR1 is LGHNA and CDR2 is YNFKEQ in the germline V gene. The CDR3 totals 14 residues. The CDR3 spells CASSQDLQGGKLFF. The CDR3 coding sequence is TGTGCCAGCAGCCAAGATCTACAAGGAGGAAAACTGTTTTTT.

V gene TRBV5-1 combines with J gene TRBJ2-6; TRBD2 is a possible D gene (6 bases). Germline CDR1 is SGHRS and CDR2 is YFSETQ. V lost 1 base to trimming and J lost 2 bases, with 10 bases between them. The CDR3 is made up of 16 amino acids. The CDR3 here is CASSLSAGTGANVLTF. Written as DNA, the CDR3 is TGCGCCAGCAGCTTGTCTGCGGGGACTGGGGCCAACGTCCTGACTTTC.

The chain recombines TRBV27 with TRBJ2-5; D is unresolved. Looked up from germline, CDR1 is MNHEY and CDR2 is SMNVEV (reference sequence). V lost 6 bases, J lost 5 bases, and 13 bases lay in between. The length of the CDR3 is 13 residues. The CDR3 loop is CASREPVHETQYF. In DNA, the CDR3 is TGTGCCAGCAGGGAACCGGTGCACGAGACCCAGTACTTC.

This clonotype has a handful of counts. The rearrangement uses TRBV5-1 and TRBJ1-5; tentatively, D is TRBD1 (5 bases). V was shortened by 0 bases and J by 3 bases, with 13 bases between the two germline ends. The CDR3 has 16 residues. The germline V gene encodes CDR1 SGHRS and CDR2 YFSETQ. The CDR3 region is CASSLAGGNNNQPQHF. The CDR3 nucleotides read TGCGCCAGCAGCTTGGCCGGGGGGAATAACAATCAGCCCCAGCATTTT.